This entry lists 9 T cell receptor beta chains sequenced from one sample in a study of blood T cell repertoires in COVID-19. TCRdb's table, derived via immunoSEQ multiplex PCR, lists solely in-frame clones and lacks some. Altogether under 300,000 clones are present, 80% to 90% being singletons, with the ten largest covering around 6%. The sample comprised peripheral blood. These receptor sequences come from an elderly man with acute or convalescent COVID-19.

The V call is TRBV11-2, the J call TRBJ2-7, with D perhaps matching TRBD2 (7 bases). The V end was cut by 8 bases, the J end by 6 bases, with 20 bases between. There are 14 residues in the CDR3. Germline V lookup: CDR1 SGHAT, CDR2 FQNNGV. CDR3 sequence: CASGKIRGGIEQYF. In nucleotides, the CDR3 is TGTGCCAGCGGAAAGATTAGGGGGGGTATCGAGCAGTACTTC.

The chain is built from TRBV24-1 and TRBJ2-1, with D unresolved. V lost 3 bases, J lost 8 bases, and 10 bases lay in between. The length of the CDR3 is 13 residues. The germline CDR1 and CDR2 sequences are KGHDR and SFDVKD. The CDR3 sequence: CATSDGLRDEQFF. In DNA, the CDR3 is TGTGCCACCAGTGATGGCCTCCGGGATGAGCAGTTCTTC.

CDR3: CASSLGVAKNIQYF. The CDR3 DNA sequence: TGCGCCAGCAGCCTGGGAGTAGCCAAAAACATTCAGTACTTC. The genes are TRBV5-1 and TRBJ2-4; D perhaps matches TRBD2 (5 bases). This CDR3 spans 14 amino acids. Between the trimmed V and J ends, which lost 4 bases and 0 bases, there was a span of 8 bases. From germline, CDR1 is SGHRS and CDR2 YFSETQ.

This chain connects TRBV7-2 to TRBJ1-5, with a weak D call TRBD1 (5 bases). Trimming stripped 6 bases from V and 7 bases from J, with 10 bases between. Germline CDR1 is SGHTA and CDR2 is FQGNSA. There are 12 residues in the CDR3. DNA of the CDR3: TGTGCCAGCAGGGAGGGGAACCAGCCCCAGCATTTT. Encoded protein: CASREGNQPQHF.

V gene TRBV7-2 combines with J gene TRBJ2-2; tentative D call: TRBD1 (6 bases). Trimming left V 7 bases short and J 5 bases short, with 14 bases between. The germline gives CDR1 SGHTA, CDR2 FQGNSA. The CDR3 runs to 14 residues. For the CDR3, the DNA is TGTGCCAGCAAACAGGGTGGAGGAACCGGGGAGCTGTTTTTT. As protein: CASKQGGGTGELFF.

The chain joins TRBV7-9 to TRBJ2-3, with 8 bases identical to TRBD1. The CDR3 sequence is 19 residues long. With 3 bases clipped from V and 5 bases from J, the junction kept 19 bases outside the gene matches. Germline CDR1 and CDR2: SEHNR and FQNEAQ (reference sequence). CDR3 bases: TGTGCCAGCAGCTTTTTCTCACCTCCGGGACAGGAGTTCGAAGATACGCAGTATTTT. Its translation: CASSFFSPPGQEFEDTQYF.

The chain recombines TRBV28 with TRBJ2-5; 9 bases fit TRBD1. J was trimmed by 1 base and V by 6 bases; bases with no gene match: 9. CDR1 is MDHEN and CDR2 is SYDVKM in the germline V gene. The CDR3 length is 16 residues. The CDR3 region is CASSAPGQGRQETQYF. Written as DNA, the CDR3 is TGTGCCAGCAGCGCACCGGGACAGGGTCGCCAAGAGACCCAGTACTTC. The whole variable domain, remainder taken from reference TRBV28 and TRBJ2-5, is DVKVTQSSRYLVKRTGEKVFLECVQDMDHENMFWYRQDPGLGLRLIYFSYDVKMKEKGDIPEGYSVSREKKERFSLILESASTNQTSMYLCASSAPGQGRQETQYFGPGTRLLVL.

The chain joins TRBV20-1 to TRBJ2-3, with D uncertain. Trimming removed 6 bases at V and 1 base at J, with 5 bases between. The CDR3 contains 11 residues. The germline V gene has CDR1 DFQATT and CDR2 SNEGSKA (reference sequence). The CDR3 loop reads CSALGTDTQYF. The CDR3 DNA sequence: TGCAGTGCCCTTGGCACAGATACGCAGTATTTT.

This clone has a count of ten or more. The J gene is TRBJ1-2, the V gene TRBV27, with a possible D match to TRBD1 (6 bases). Germline CDR1 and CDR2: MNHEY and SMNVEV (reference sequence). The CDR3 totals 14 residues. With 1 base removed from V and 6 bases from J, the gap between germline ends came to 12 bases. The CDR3 here is CASSLFSGVDGYTF. The CDR3 nucleotides read TGTGCCAGCAGTTTATTTTCAGGGGTGGATGGCTACACCTTC.